These T cell receptor beta chains were read from a single sample in a study of CD8 T cells in ankylosing spondylitis. TCRdb re-called the 5' RACE reads through MiXCR, storing one row per CDR3 protein. The sample lists 200,000 or so distinct CDR3 sequences, 15% to 20% occurring once. Sequenced material: blood, either unsorted or a sorted T cell fraction (not recorded which). The receptors stem from a male donor aged 10 to 30 with ankylosing spondylitis or in good health (not recorded which). The conserved cysteine and the conserved F or W are not part of the CDR3 here. D genes are given only for firm matches. Not all rows give a size; the values are once, few, many and, for expanded clones, a class.

>TRBJ2-1|TRBV6-1|NA|TRBD1
ASGTGGRSYNEQF
>TRBJ1-4|TRBV4-3|NA|NA
ASSRWTRSATNEKLF
>TRBJ2-3|TRBV5-4|NA|NA
ASSLRQGGRDTQY
>TRBJ2-2|TRBV7-6|many|TRBD1
ASSPGQGVGFGELF
>TRBJ2-3|TRBV6-2/TRBV6-3|many|NA
ASRQGPDTQY
>TRBJ2-1|TRBV14|many|NA
ASSPRKLGLSYNEQF
>TRBJ1-1|TRBV12-3/TRBV12-4|many|NA
ASSFPPGGQAF
>TRBJ1-2|TRBV28|many|NA
ASTLLGRDYGYT
>TRBJ2-1|TRBV4-3|few|NA
ASSQEMLHEQF
>TRBJ1-2|TRBV29-1|few|TRBD1
SGREPGQGVHGYT
>TRBJ2-1|TRBV19|few|TRBD1
ASSPLGQGNEQF
>TRBJ1-5|TRBV5-1|many|NA
ASSLAQGSPQH
>TRBJ2-2|TRBV6-5|many|NA
ASSYFPTGELF
>TRBJ2-7|TRBV27|once|NA
AIAQGASYEQY
>TRBJ2-4|TRBV6-5|many|TRBD2
ASSPFSGRGAKNIQY
>TRBJ1-2|TRBV29-1|NA|NA
SVGSGQLYYGYT
>TRBJ2-5|TRBV2|NA|NA
ASSEEGYGETQY
>TRBJ2-5|TRBV7-2|NA|NA
ASSLATTQETQY
>TRBJ2-2|TRBV7-8|many|NA
ASSLIGAGELF
>TRBJ2-1|TRBV5-1|NA|NA
ASTQLSGEGGNEQF
>TRBJ2-6|TRBV5-1|many|NA
ASTPFPDLVQRGANVLT
>TRBJ2-7|TRBV7-2|many|NA
ASSLSGRADEQY
>TRBJ2-1|TRBV29-1|many|TRBD2
SARGGRHEQF
>TRBJ1-1|TRBV29-1|many|NA
SVGFRAANTEAF
>TRBJ1-5|TRBV27|many|TRBD1
ASRKRTGEDQPQH
>TRBJ2-7|TRBV20-1|many|TRBD2
SARPYSGTSVYEQY
>TRBJ2-5|TRBV2|NA|TRBD2
ASSEGTSGRRGDQY
>TRBJ2-1|TRBV12-3/TRBV12-4|many|NA
ASSPPAHRDNERF
>TRBJ2-2|TRBV5-1|many|NA
ASSLEGRGNTGELF
>TRBJ2-7|TRBV10-3|many|NA
AISDNSYEQY
>TRBJ2-7|TRBV6-5|NA|TRBD2
ASRKLAVYEQY
>TRBJ2-1|TRBV6-1|few|NA
ASSELGDEQF
>TRBJ2-2|TRBV19|NA|TRBD2
ASGLAGEGTGELF
>TRBJ1-2|TRBV5-4|NA|NA
ASSSPAGAHYGYT
>TRBJ2-1|TRBV6-2/TRBV6-3|many|NA
ASSYQGLALNEQF
>TRBJ2-1|TRBV2|many|NA
ASSEDWQGGNEQF
>TRBJ2-1|TRBV7-3|many|TRBD2
ASSLEGTSGAQEQF
>TRBJ1-2|TRBV19|many|TRBD1
ASSDRVRTYGYT
>TRBJ2-7|TRBV4-2|many|NA
ASSQVGGYSYEQY
>TRBJ2-5|TRBV12-3/TRBV12-4|many|TRBD2
ASSAGTTSLQETQY
>TRBJ2-3|TRBV5-6|many|NA
ASSALGGTDTQY
>TRBJ2-5|TRBV7-6|many|NA
ASSLIVQGRETQY
>TRBJ2-1|TRBV5-1|NA|TRBD1
ASGGHRGSYNEQF
>TRBJ2-1|TRBV20-1|many|TRBD1
SAQKGQGVIREQF
>TRBJ2-5|TRBV29-1|once|NA
SVEEAGIHQETQY